These 19 T cell receptor beta chains originate from one sample sequenced in a study of CD8+CD57+ T cells in acquired aplastic anemia (dated by TCRdb to the late 2010s). TCRdb names Illumina HiSeq 2000 as the instrument used. Genomic DNA served as template for TCR beta VDJ combination and CDR3 sequence profiling. The public reads were reanalyzed by TCRdb: fastp trimming at Q25, MiXCR alignment, in-frame beta chains only. Rows with one shared CDR3 protein collapse into an entry with the most common genes and DNA. The sample data list 180,000 or so distinct CDR3 sequences, and less than 60% of these were observed just once. The ten biggest clones cover more than 0.95% of the sample. Patients chosen for sequencing had shown expansion of CD8+CD57+ cells by flow cytometry. The sequenced sample was sorted CD4+, CD8+, or CD8+CD57+ T cells (not recorded which) from PBMCs. The source of these receptors is a human donor with aplastic anemia.

This clonotype was detected ten times or more. The chain has TRBV12-3 or TRBV12-4 and TRBJ1-2; the D gene is possibly TRBD1 (6 bases). The CDR3 has 15 residues. Trimming removed 2 bases from V and 1 base from J, with 11 bases in between. For the CDR3, the DNA is TGTGCCAGCAGTTTACAGGGGCGAGTTAACTATGGCTACACCTTC. This encodes CASSLQGRVNYGYTF.

This clonotype has ten or more counts. V and J are TRBV5-4 and TRBJ2-5; D remains ambiguous. Looked up from germline, CDR1 is SGHNT and CDR2 is YYREEE (reference sequence). V shed 2 bases and J shed 2 bases, with 4 bases lying between them. The CDR3 length is 12 residues. The CDR3 DNA reads as TGTGCCAGCAGCTTACCTCAAGAGACCCAGTACTTC. As protein: CASSLPQETQYF.

Comment on this clonotype: A much larger clone lies a single base off, so this may be a read error. The chain combines TRBV6-4 with TRBJ1-5, with D uncertain. This CDR3 is 19 amino acids long. Germline V gives CDR1 MRHNA, CDR2 SNTAGT. The CDR3 bases are TGTGCCGGCAGTGACTCCCCGTTATTCCCGACGGTTAGCAATCAGCCCCAGCATTTT. This sequence encodes CAGSDSPLFPTVSNQPQHF.

A few counts support this clonotype. This chain connects TRBV6-1 to TRBJ1-3; TRBD1 might be the D (5 bases). The CDR3 is 16 residues long. Germline CDR1 is MNHNS and CDR2 is SASEGT. V lost 5 bases and J lost 0, with 14 bases in between. The CDR3 nucleotides read TGTGCCAGCAGTACCGGGACGGTTAGCTCTGGAAACACCATATATTTT. Protein sequence: CASSTGTVSSGNTIYF.

The rearrangement uses TRBV27 and TRBJ1-5; 11 nucleotides align to TRBD1. CDR3 length: 15 amino acids. Germline CDR1 and CDR2: MNHEY and SMNVEV (reference sequence). The ends lost 6 bases at V and 5 bases at J; junction bases unmatched: 6. CDR3 coding DNA: TGTGCCAGCAGAGTTCTGGGACAGGGGGATCAGCCCCAGCATTTT. Its translation: CASRVLGQGDQPQHF.

This chain joins TRBV9 and TRBJ2-1; 8 bases fit TRBD1. The CDR3 has 15 amino acids. Germline CDR1 reads SGDLS; CDR2 reads YYNGEE. Losses at the gene ends were 3 bases for V and 0 bases for J; bases not matched to a gene: 2. The CDR3 DNA reads TGTGCCAGCAGCGCCGGGACAGGCTCCTACAATGAGCAGTTCTTC. Protein sequence: CASSAGTGSYNEQFF.

This sequence joins TRBV6-1 and TRBJ1-6, with 8 bases matching TRBD1. The CDR3 length is 14 residues. V shed 5 bases, J shed 10 bases, and the junction held 7 bases outside the gene matches. Germline CDR1 MNHNS, CDR2 SASEGT. CDR3 sequence (DNA): TGTGCCAGCAGTAGAACAGGGGGGGAGTCACCCCTCCACTTT. Its translation is CASSRTGGESPLHF.

The chain uses TRBV19 and TRBJ1-2, with D possibly TRBD1 on 5 matching bases. V was cut by 4 bases and J by 6 bases, with 15 bases left in between. CDR1 is LNHDA and CDR2 is SQIVND in the germline V gene (reference sequence). The length of the CDR3 is 14 residues. The DNA of the CDR3 is TGTGCCAGTAGTAAAGACGAGGGACGACATGGCTACACCTTC. Protein sequence: CASSKDEGRHGYTF.

This clonotype appeared a few times. This rearrangement joins TRBV24-1 to TRBJ2-4; no clear D. V gave up 4 bases and J gave up 6 bases, with 6 bases separating them. CDR1 and CDR2 (germline): KGHDR, SFDVKD. CDR3 length equals 12 residues. In nucleotides, the CDR3 is TGTGCCACCAGTGACCAGAGAAACATTCAGTACTTC. Protein: CATSDQRNIQYF.

This clonotype was counted at least ten times. This rearrangement joins TRBV10-2 to TRBJ1-1; no definite D call. The V gene's germline CDR1 is WSHSY and CDR2 SAAADI. V was shortened by 6 bases and J by 2 bases, with 13 bases between the two germline ends. The CDR3 contains 14 residues. The CDR3, as DNA: TGCGCCAGCAGCCAAACCGGGCCTAACACTGAAGCTTTCTTT. Residues: CASSQTGPNTEAFF.

This clonotype was seen repeatedly, ten times or more. The rearrangement uses TRBV7-2 and TRBJ2-7, with 10 bases aligning to TRBD1. The length of the CDR3 is 14 residues. CDR1 SGHTA and CDR2 FQGNSA come from the germline V gene. V gave up 3 bases and J gave up 9 bases; unmatched junction bases: 8. CDR3: CASSLSRDRGWQYF. CDR3 nucleotide sequence: TGTGCCAGCAGCTTGTCCCGGGACAGGGGTTGGCAGTACTTC. The full variable domain, its missing parts supplied by reference TRBV7-2 and TRBJ2-7, is GAGVSQSPSNKVTEKGKDVELRCDPISGHTALYWYRQSLGQGLEFLIYFQGNSAPDKSGLPSDRFSAERTGGSVSTLTIQRTQQEDSAVYLCASSLSRDRGWQYFGPGTRLTVT.

The rearrangement joins TRBV10-1 to TRBJ1-2; possible D gene TRBD1, 5 bases. This CDR3 is 15 amino acids long. Between the trimmed V and J ends, which lost 2 bases and 4 bases, there was a span of 14 bases. Germline CDR1 reads WNHNN; CDR2 reads SYGVQD (reference sequence). CDR3 in amino acids: CASSERDSQLYGYTF. The CDR3 coding sequence is TGCGCCAGCAGTGAGCGAGACAGCCAACTCTATGGCTACACCTTC.

The V gene is TRBV25-1, the J gene TRBJ1-6, with 7 nucleotides matching TRBD1. V gave up 7 bases and J gave up 8 bases; unmatched junction bases: 8. The CDR3 is 14 residues long. CDR1 and CDR2 from the germline V gene are MGHDK and SYGVNS. CDR3 residues: CASKPYRGHSPLHF. In nucleotides, the CDR3 is TGTGCCAGCAAACCCTACAGGGGCCATTCACCCCTCCACTTT.

The gene calls are TRBV20-1 and TRBJ2-1; D gene uncertain. This CDR3 has 12 residues. The V gene lost 6 bases and the J gene lost 9 bases, with 15 bases spanning the gap. Germline-derived CDR1 and CDR2 are DFQATT and SNEGSKA (reference sequence). The CDR3 spells CSASSPQGEQFF. The CDR3 DNA reads as TGCAGTGCCAGCAGTCCGCAAGGTGAGCAGTTCTTC.

The rearrangement uses TRBV19 and TRBJ2-3; 8 bases are a match to TRBD2. Looked up from germline, CDR1 is LNHDA and CDR2 is SQIVND (reference sequence). V lost 3 bases, J lost 4 bases, and 6 bases stayed unmatched. The CDR3 length is 15 residues. The CDR3 DNA reads as TGTGCCAGTAGTATCGGCGGGGGGTCTGCAGATACGCAGTATTTT. Amino acid sequence: CASSIGGGSADTQYF.

The chain recombines TRBV2 with TRBJ1-1, with no clear D. Germline V lookup: CDR1 SNHLY, CDR2 FYNNEI. The CDR3 contains 10 residues. V was shortened by 3 bases and J by 8 bases, with 4 bases between the two germline ends. CDR3 residues: CASSDREAFF. CDR3 nucleotides: TGTGCCAGCAGTGACAGGGAAGCTTTCTTT.

The chain has TRBV20-1 and TRBJ2-1; the D is unclear. CDR1 is DFQATT, CDR2 SNEGSKA, per germline (reference sequence). This CDR3 region has 15 residues. V lost 3 bases and J lost 0, with 12 bases in between. Written as DNA, the CDR3 is TGCAGTGCTAGCAGCACCCAAAGCTCCTACAATGAGCAGTTCTTC. Translated: CSASSTQSSYNEQFF.

This clonotype has a single count. The rearrangement links TRBV7-8 to TRBJ1-2; possibly TRBD1 for D (6 bases). From germline, CDR1 is SGHVS and CDR2 FQNEAQ. V was shortened by 0 bases and J by 7 bases, with 9 bases between the two germline ends. The CDR3 spans 13 residues. The CDR3 bases are TGTGCCAGCAGCTTAGCTCAGGGGTTTGGCTACACCTTC. This codes for CASSLAQGFGYTF.

This clonotype was seen many times. The rearrangement joins TRBV11-2 to TRBJ2-3, with 7 bases aligning to TRBD2. The length of the CDR3 is 18 residues. Germline V lookup: CDR1 SGHAT, CDR2 FQNNGV. J gave up 0 bases and V 5 bases, and 14 bases lay outside the gene matches. CDR3 sequence reads: CASSTNPMTSYSTDTQYF. The DNA of the CDR3 is TGTGCCAGCAGCACCAACCCGATGACTAGCTACAGCACAGATACGCAGTATTTT.